The 17 T cell receptor beta chains given below trace back to one sample, sequenced in a study of blood T cells in healthy people across ages. A J-beta primer mix and a sample-barcoded 5' primer were used in a second PCR of about 7 to 12 cycles. TCRdb reprocessed the 5' RACE reads with MiXCR, giving one entry per CDR3 protein. Of over a million distinct CDR3 sequences listed, 35% to 45% are singletons. What was sequenced was blood. The source is a woman in her late teens or twenties in good health.

This clonotype was seen more than once but under ten times. This rearrangement joins TRBV9 to TRBJ1-2, with D maybe TRBD1 (5 bases). The CDR3 is 15 amino acids. Trimming took off 4 bases at V and 5 bases at J, with 18 bases between the two ends. Germline values: CDR1 SGDLS, CDR2 YYNGEE. The CDR3 loop is CASSPRGGVAYGYTF. For the CDR3, the DNA is TGTGCCAGCAGCCCGCGGGGCGGAGTCGCTTATGGCTACACCTTC.

This sequence joins TRBV6-2 or TRBV6-3 and TRBJ2-1; the D is unclear. V was shortened by 6 bases and J by 4 bases, with 13 bases between the two germline ends. Germline V CDR1 and CDR2: MNHEY, SVGEGT. The CDR3 sequence is 14 residues long. CDR3 nucleotide sequence: TGTGCCAGCAGGGTAGGACCCCCGTACAATGAGCAGTTCTTC. Encoded protein: CASRVGPPYNEQFF.

There are a few counts of this clonotype. The chain combines TRBV20-1 with TRBJ1-6; D possibly corresponds to TRBD1 (5 bases). This CDR3 comprises 13 residues. V shed 6 bases and J shed 6 bases, with 12 bases lying between them. Per germline, CDR1 DFQATT and CDR2 SNEGSKA (reference sequence). Here the CDR3 DNA reads TGCAGTGCCCGGGACTATACTAATTCACCCCTCCACTTT. Translating gives CSARDYTNSPLHF.

The chain is built from TRBV27 and TRBJ1-6; 9 bases align to TRBD1. V was pared by 6 bases and J by 7 bases, with 4 bases of the junction left unmatched. The germline CDR1 and CDR2 sequences are MNHEY and SMNVEV (reference sequence). CDR3 size: 14 residues. In DNA form, the CDR3 reads TGTGCCAGCAGCTGGACAGGGGACAATTCACCCCTCCACTTT. Translation gives CASSWTGDNSPLHF.

This clonotype has just one count. V and J are TRBV7-9 and TRBJ2-5; the match to TRBD2 covers 12 bases. This CDR3 is 15 amino acids long. Germline V gene lookup returns CDR1 SEHNR and CDR2 FQNEAQ (reference sequence). The V segment lost 4 bases and the J segment 11 bases; nucleotides outside the gene matches: 11. CDR3 coding DNA: TGTGCCAGCAGCTCTCGGACTAGCGGGGCCAATGAGCAGTACTTC. Amino acid sequence: CASSSRTSGANEQYF.

The V call is TRBV24-1, the J call TRBJ2-5; 7 positions agree with TRBD2. V dropped 4 bases and J dropped 11; count of bases not matched to a gene: 12. Germline V gene data show CDR1 as KGHDR and CDR2 as SFDVKD. This CDR3 spans 14 amino acids. The CDR3 region is CATSEGDYKNEQYF. The CDR3, as DNA: TGTGCCACCAGTGAAGGGGACTATAAGAATGAGCAGTACTTC.

This clonotype was seen a few times. This sequence joins TRBV15 and TRBJ2-5, with 11 bases identical to TRBD2. The V segment lost 4 bases and the J segment 4 bases; nucleotides outside the gene matches: 5. The germline CDR1 and CDR2 sequences are LNHNV and YYDKDF (reference sequence). There are 15 residues in the CDR3. CDR3 nucleotide sequence: TGTGCCACCAGCACAATGACTAGCGGGGTAGAGACCCAGTACTTC. This sequence encodes CATSTMTSGVETQYF.

This clonotype was picked up a small number of times. V usage is TRBV27 and J usage is TRBJ2-1; D gene unclear. In germline, CDR1 is MNHEY, CDR2 SMNVEV (reference sequence). The CDR3 runs 15 residues. V dropped 3 bases and J dropped 2 bases, with 11 bases sitting between them. The CDR3 protein is CASSFSQLTYNEQFF. DNA of the CDR3: TGTGCCAGCAGTTTTAGCCAACTAACCTACAATGAGCAGTTCTTC.

The chain employs TRBV20-1 and TRBJ2-2; TRBD1 might be the D (5 bases). V was pared by 3 bases and J by 1 base, with 15 bases between. Looked up from germline, CDR1 is DFQATT and CDR2 is SNEGSKA (reference sequence). There are 16 residues in the CDR3. Here the CDR3 reads CSARGRQPRNTGELFF. CDR3 bases: TGCAGTGCTAGGGGAAGACAGCCGAGGAACACCGGGGAGCTGTTTTTT.

The table lists this clonotype with a few counts. The chain has TRBV12-3 or TRBV12-4 and TRBJ2-1; D is unclear. V lost 7 bases, J lost 7 bases, and 8 bases lay in between. This CDR3 region has 11 residues. CDR3 protein: CASTRRNEQFF. The DNA for the CDR3 is TGTGCCAGCACCCGGAGAAATGAGCAGTTCTTC.

The V and J genes are TRBV6-5 and TRBJ2-5; D is undetermined. The DNA matches TRBJ2-7 better at its end, which makes the J call doubtful. Germline V gives CDR1 MNHEY, CDR2 SVGAGI. This CDR3 has 15 residues. The CDR3 is CASSYGLAKGNEQYF. CDR3 nucleotide sequence: TGTGCCAGCAGTTACGGTTTGGCCAAGGGAAACGAGCAGTACTTC.

The rearrangement links TRBV29-1 to TRBJ2-7; the D gene is possibly TRBD1 (6 bases). Germline V gene lookup returns CDR1 SQVTM and CDR2 ANQGSEA. The CDR3 runs to 13 residues. The V and J ends lost 6 bases and 7 bases respectively, with 19 bases between them. The CDR3 coding sequence is TGCAGCGTCGGTCACGGGACAATCGATGAGCAGTACTTC. Protein: CSVGHGTIDEQYF.

This clonotype turned up a few times. This chain uses TRBV20-1 with TRBJ2-1; 14 bases fit TRBD2. There are 14 residues in the CDR3. Trimming removed 5 bases from V and 7 bases from J; junction bases left unmatched: 4. Germline V CDR1 and CDR2: DFQATT, SNEGSKA (reference sequence). The CDR3 nucleotides are TGCAGTGCTCCTGGGACTAGCGGGAGTAATGAGCAGTTCTTC. It yields the protein CSAPGTSGSNEQFF.

This clonotype was seen ten or more times. V is TRBV5-1 and J is TRBJ1-1; 9 bases agree with TRBD1. The CDR3 covers 15 residues. Germline V lookup: CDR1 SGHRS, CDR2 YFSETQ. The V and J ends lost 3 bases and 1 base, in that order; junction bases with no gene match: 4. The CDR3 DNA is TGCGCCAGCAGCTGGGGGGACAGGGCGAACACTGAAGCTTTCTTT. Residues: CASSWGDRANTEAFF.

This clonotype was seen at least ten times. CDR3 bases: TGTGCCAGCAGTTTAGCGGGAGGAGGAGATACGCAGTATTTT. This encodes CASSLAGGGDTQYF. The V gene is TRBV28, the J gene TRBJ2-3; 8 nucleotides agree with TRBD2. Germline CDR1 and CDR2: MDHEN and SYDVKM. Germline trimming cut 2 bases from V and 5 bases from J; bases unmatched to any gene: 3. The CDR3 has 14 residues.

This clonotype was detected a few times. This rearrangement joins TRBV4-1 to TRBJ2-7; unclear D gene. The CDR3 spans 15 residues. Per the germline V gene, CDR1 is MGHRA and CDR2 is YSYEKL. The ends were cut back, 2 bases at V and 1 base at J, with 12 bases in the middle. CDR3 protein: CASSQSLSRSYEQYF. CDR3 nucleotides: TGCGCCAGCAGCCAAAGCCTTTCACGATCCTACGAGCAGTACTTC.

This chain connects TRBV11-2 to TRBJ2-3, with D possibly TRBD1 on 6 matching bases. V was trimmed by 2 bases and J by 3 bases, leaving 18 bases between them. The CDR3 is 17 residues long. Germline CDR1 is SGHAT and CDR2 is FQNNGV. The CDR3 sequence is CASSLRGGGWGTDTQYF. DNA for the CDR3: TGTGCCAGCAGCTTAAGAGGGGGTGGATGGGGTACAGATACGCAGTATTTT.